This passage covers 28 T cell receptor beta chains from one sample sequenced in a study of siplizumab effects on memory and regulatory T cells. The assay was immunoSEQ multiplex PCR, and TCRdb's table has in-frame clones only and misses some. The data contain more than 85,000 clones, roughly 92% of them singletons. The sample was CD4+ T cells sorted from blood. The receptor set was obtained from a human donor in good health.

The V call is TRBV5-1, the J call TRBJ1-1; perhaps TRBD1 as D (5 bases). V lost 6 bases to trimming and J lost 6 bases, with 24 bases between them. CDR3 length: 16 residues. Germline-derived CDR1 and CDR2 are SGHRS and YFSETQ. CDR3 protein: CASTPRSTGRLSEAFF. The CDR3 nucleotides read TGCGCCAGCACCCCGCGTTCCACAGGTCGATTGTCTGAAGCTTTCTTT.

The chain couples TRBV9 to TRBJ2-7, with D perhaps being TRBD1 or TRBD2 (5 bases each). From germline, CDR1 is SGDLS and CDR2 YYNGEE. The CDR3 runs to 16 residues. The V end was cut by 0 bases, the J end by 6 bases, with 19 bases between. In DNA form, the CDR3 reads TGTGCCAGCAGCGTAGGGGGGAGCAGCCCGGTCAGCGAGCAGTACTTC. This sequence encodes CASSVGGSSPVSEQYF.

The J gene is TRBJ2-7, the V gene TRBV5-4, with D possibly being TRBD1 (6 bases). Germline V CDR1 and CDR2: SGHNT, YYREEE (reference sequence). The V end lost 0 bases, the J end lost 3 bases, and 7 bases lay between the germline ends. The length of the CDR3 is 13 residues. For the CDR3, the DNA is TGTGCCAGCAGCTTGGGACAGGACTACGAGCAGTACTTC. Encoded protein: CASSLGQDYEQYF. The entire variable domain, with the rest obtained from reference TRBV5-4 and TRBJ2-7, is as follows: ETGVTQSPTHLIKTRGQQVTLRCSSQSGHNTVSWYQQALGQGPQFIFQYYREEENGRGNFPPRFSGLQFPNYSSELNVNALELDDSALYLCASSLGQDYEQYFGPGTRLTVT.

The V and J genes are TRBV19 and TRBJ2-7, with D possibly being TRBD2 (6 bases). Per the germline V gene, CDR1 is LNHDA and CDR2 is SQIVND (reference sequence). Trimming shortened V by 2 bases and J by 3 bases, and 14 bases separated the two germline ends. The CDR3 spans 15 residues. In DNA, the CDR3 is TGTGCCAGTAGTATACACGGGGGTAGGGTCTACGAGCAGTACTTC. Residues: CASSIHGGRVYEQYF. Variable domain in full (rest from reference TRBV19 and TRBJ2-7): DGGITQSPKYLFRKEGQNVTLSCEQNLNHDAMYWYRQDPGQGLRLIYYSQIVNDFQKGDIAEGYSVSREKKESFPLTVTSAQKNPTAFYLCASSIHGGRVYEQYFGPGTRLTVT.

V is TRBV4-2 and J is TRBJ2-2; D is uncertain. V lost 4 bases to trimming and J lost 0 bases, with 15 bases between them. The CDR3 spans 17 residues. Germline lookup yields CDR1 LGHNA and CDR2 YNFKEQ. DNA of the CDR3: TGTGCCAGCAGCCCGGTCGAAAGCGCCTCGAACACCGGGGAGCTGTTTTTT. Translating it yields CASSPVESASNTGELFF.

The chain links TRBV7-9 to TRBJ1-3; 10 nucleotides match TRBD1. Germline V CDR1 and CDR2: SEHNR, FQNEAQ (reference sequence). Trimming removed 1 base from V and 7 bases from J; junction bases left unmatched: 4. The length of the CDR3 is 15 residues. CDR3 residues: CASSLEGGQGNTIYF. The CDR3 DNA is TGTGCCAGCAGCTTAGAAGGGGGACAGGGGAACACCATATATTTT.

The rearrangement joins TRBV5-5 to TRBJ2-2; TRBD1 might be the D (6 bases). This CDR3 is built from 16 residues. Germline V gives CDR1 SGHKS, CDR2 YYEKEE (reference sequence). V was cut by 3 bases and J by 0 bases, with 12 bases left in between. CDR3 sequence (DNA): TGTGCCAGCAGCTCCTCGACAGGATCGAACACCGGGGAGCTGTTTTTT. Translation gives CASSSSTGSNTGELFF.

The rearrangement uses TRBV5-8 and TRBJ1-5; 7 bases fit TRBD1. With V trimmed by 6 bases and J by 3 bases, 15 bases remained unmatched. In germline, CDR1 is SGHTS, CDR2 YDEGEE. The CDR3 loop spans 17 amino acids. This chain's CDR3 is CASIFQSLDRANQPQHF. CDR3 DNA: TGTGCCAGCATCTTCCAAAGCCTCGACAGGGCCAATCAGCCCCAGCATTTT.

The V gene is TRBV11-2, the J gene TRBJ2-2; 13 bases line up with TRBD2. This CDR3 has 17 amino acids. The J segment lost 5 bases and the V segment lost 0 bases, leaving 3 bases of the junction unmatched. Germline values: CDR1 SGHAT, CDR2 FQNNGV. This chain's CDR3 is CASSLDEGLAGTGELFF. CDR3 DNA sequence: TGTGCCAGCAGCTTAGACGAGGGACTAGCGGGGACCGGGGAGCTGTTTTTT.

The chain is built from TRBV5-1 and TRBJ2-7; a possible D gene is TRBD1 (6 bases). The germline V and J ends were trimmed by 0 bases and 1 base, with 11 bases remaining between them. The CDR3 runs to 15 residues. Germline CDR1 is SGHRS and CDR2 is YFSETQ. The CDR3 region is CASSLALQGSYEQYF. Written as DNA, the CDR3 is TGCGCCAGCAGCTTGGCCTTACAGGGATCCTACGAGCAGTACTTC.

V is TRBV12-5 and J is TRBJ1-3, with D perhaps matching TRBD1 (5 bases). CDR3 length equals 16 residues. V lost 3 bases and J 3 bases, leaving 15 bases between the germline ends. Germline CDR1 is LGHNT and CDR2 is FRNRAP. The CDR3 DNA reads as TGTGCTAGTGGTTTCGGGGGAAGTGGAAGTGGAAACACCATATATTTT. Amino acid sequence: CASGFGGSGSGNTIYF.

The chain has TRBV5-4 and TRBJ1-2; D might be TRBD1 (5 bases). The germline V gene has CDR1 SGHNT and CDR2 YYREEE (reference sequence). The CDR3 is 13 amino acids. V was cut by 0 bases and J by 8 bases, with 11 bases left in between. The CDR3, as DNA: TGTGCCAGCAGCTTGGCACGACAGAGGGGCTACACCTTC. As protein: CASSLARQRGYTF.

This sequence joins TRBV6-1 and TRBJ2-1; 8 bases map to TRBD2. The CDR3 is 14 amino acids. Germline V lookup: CDR1 MNHNS, CDR2 SASEGT. J lost 7 bases, V lost 3 bases, and 5 bases had no gene match. CDR3 DNA: TGTGCCAGCAGTGACCAGCGGGGGCTAAATGAGCAGTTCTTC. Protein: CASSDQRGLNEQFF.

The rearrangement links TRBV6-5 to TRBJ2-7; D perhaps matches TRBD2 (6 bases). CDR1 is MNHEY and CDR2 is SVGAGI in the germline V gene. Trimming pared 7 bases from V and 12 bases from J, leaving 16 bases between. The CDR3 length is 11 residues. This CDR3 reads CASKEGTLRYF. CDR3 coding DNA: TGTGCCAGCAAGGAGGGCACTCTGCGGTACTTC.

The chain is built from TRBV29-1 and TRBJ2-3; 9 positions agree with TRBD2. V dropped 3 bases and J dropped 5; count of bases not matched to a gene: 15. The germline CDR1 and CDR2 sequences are SQVTM and ANQGSEA. The CDR3 consists of 17 residues. The CDR3 here is CSVDPSRARGGIDTQYF. The CDR3 DNA follows: TGCAGCGTTGACCCTTCGCGCGCGCGGGGGGGCATAGATACGCAGTATTTT.

The chain has TRBV18 and TRBJ1-3, with D uncertain. Trimming left V 0 bases short and J 0 bases short, with 18 bases between. The CDR3 spans 19 residues. Germline V CDR1 and CDR2: KGHSH, LQKENI. CDR3: CASSPPGRTFPNSGNTIYF. The CDR3 DNA follows: TGTGCCAGCTCACCACCGGGCAGGACCTTCCCCAACTCTGGAAACACCATATATTTT.

The chain joins TRBV29-1 to TRBJ2-2, with 10 bases identical to TRBD2. V lost 7 bases and J lost 1; bases outside the gene matches: 6. The germline CDR1 and CDR2 sequences are SQVTM and ANQGSEA. This CDR3 has 15 residues. CDR3 residues: CSATSGGVNTGELFF. In nucleotides, the CDR3 is TGCAGCGCGACCAGCGGGGGGGTGAACACCGGGGAGCTGTTTTTT.

V and J are TRBV6-1 and TRBJ2-5; 10 nucleotides match TRBD2. Germline CDR1 MNHNS, CDR2 SASEGT. The CDR3 is made up of 14 amino acids. V was pared by 7 bases and J by 5 bases, with 7 bases of the junction left unmatched. CDR3 nucleotides: TGTGCCAGCACTCCTGGACTAGCGGTGGAGACCCAGTACTTC. Translating it yields CASTPGLAVETQYF.

This sequence joins TRBV5-1 and TRBJ2-3, with D possibly TRBD2 on 6 matching bases. Germline V gene sequence: CDR1 SGHRS, CDR2 YFSETQ. Trimming removed 0 bases from V and 1 base from J, with 6 bases in between. The CDR3 sequence is 14 residues long. The CDR3 region is CASSLGLGTDTQYF. CDR3 bases: TGCGCCAGCAGCTTGGGACTAGGCACAGATACGCAGTATTTT.

The chain uses TRBV4-1 and TRBJ1-3; the D is unclear. V lost 1 base and J lost 0, with 16 bases in between. Germline CDR1 and CDR2: MGHRA and YSYEKL. This CDR3 comprises 18 residues. CDR3 amino acids: CASSQVLTKGNSGNTIYF. The CDR3, as DNA: TGCGCCAGCAGCCAAGTACTAACTAAAGGGAACTCTGGAAACACCATATATTTT.

This rearrangement joins TRBV28 to TRBJ2-3; 7 bases are shared with TRBD1. CDR1 is MDHEN, CDR2 SYDVKM, per germline. The CDR3 spans 14 residues. The V and J ends lost 8 bases and 6 bases, in that order; junction bases with no gene match: 11. As DNA, the CDR3 is TGTGCCAGCCTCCGGGACAGCCCAGGGGATACGCAGTATTTT. Translation: CASLRDSPGDTQYF. Together with reference TRBV28 and TRBJ2-3, the CDR3 gives the full variable domain: DVKVTQSSRYLVKRTGEKVFLECVQDMDHENMFWYRQDPGLGLRLIYFSYDVKMKEKGDIPEGYSVSREKKERFSLILESASTNQTSMYLCASLRDSPGDTQYFGPGTRLTVL.

This sequence joins TRBV6-1 and TRBJ1-1; unclear D gene. Germline V gene data show CDR1 as MNHNS and CDR2 as SASEGT. V shed 5 bases and J shed 7 bases, with 8 bases lying between them. The CDR3 has 11 amino acids. The CDR3 is CASSWGGEAFF. CDR3 sequence (DNA): TGTGCCAGCAGTTGGGGAGGTGAAGCTTTCTTT.

The chain uses TRBV18 and TRBJ2-7, with D possibly being TRBD1 or TRBD2 (6 bases each). Trimming pared 1 base from V and 6 bases from J, leaving 10 bases between. The CDR3 spans 13 residues. CDR1 is KGHSH, CDR2 LQKENI, per germline. The CDR3 coding sequence is TGTGCCAGCTCACCACTAAGGGGGGCCGAGCAGTACTTC. It codes for CASSPLRGAEQYF.

V is TRBV10-2 and J is TRBJ1-6; TRBD1 matches 7 bases. V lost 8 bases to trimming and J lost 7 bases; unmatched junction nucleotides: 5. This CDR3 region has 13 residues. Looked up from germline, CDR1 is WSHSY and CDR2 is SAAADI. The CDR3 loop is CASGGQANSPLHF. The CDR3 nucleotides are TGCGCCAGCGGCGGACAGGCGAATTCACCCCTCCACTTT.

J is TRBJ2-1 and V is TRBV12-5, with TRBD2 matching over 8 bases. The V gene end was trimmed by 8 bases and the J gene end by 1 base; junction bases not matched to a gene: 4. This CDR3 has 14 amino acids. Germline V gene data show CDR1 as LGHNT and CDR2 as FRNRAP. The CDR3 bases are TGTGCTAGTAGGAGACTAGCGTCCTACAATGAGCAGTTCTTC. Translating gives CASRRLASYNEQFF. Based on the CDR3 plus reference TRBV12-5 and TRBJ2-1, the full variable domain is DARVTQTPRHKVTEMGQEVTMRCQPILGHNTVFWYRQTMMQGLELLAYFRNRAPLDDSGMPKDRFSAEMPDATLATLKIQPSEPRDSAVYFCASRRLASYNEQFFGPGTRLTVL.

A single count supports this clone. The V gene is TRBV5-1, the J gene TRBJ2-3, with 7 bases lining up with TRBD2. The V gene end was trimmed by 4 bases and the J gene end by 0 bases; junction bases not matched to a gene: 5. This CDR3 has 15 amino acids. Germline CDR1 reads SGHRS; CDR2 reads YFSETQ. CDR3 DNA sequence: TGCGCCAGCAGCCCGCGCGGGAGTAGCACAGATACGCAGTATTTT. It encodes CASSPRGSSTDTQYF.

The rearrangement joins TRBV25-1 to TRBJ2-6, with 7 nucleotides matching TRBD1. The junction had 5 bases not matched to a gene; V was cut back by 4 bases and J by 8 bases. The length of the CDR3 is 14 residues. Looked up from germline, CDR1 is MGHDK and CDR2 is SYGVNS. The CDR3 loop reads CASSVDRVPNVLTF. Here the CDR3 DNA reads TGTGCCAGCAGTGTTGACAGGGTGCCCAACGTCCTGACTTTC.

The chain carries TRBV27 and TRBJ1-3; D gene unclear. Trimming removed 6 bases from V and 0 bases from J, with 9 bases in between. The CDR3 spans 14 residues. Germline loops: CDR1 MNHEY, CDR2 SMNVEV (reference sequence). The CDR3 sequence: CASRQTVSGNTIYF. CDR3 DNA sequence: TGTGCCAGCAGACAAACAGTCTCTGGAAACACCATATATTTT.